The 27 T cell receptor beta chains listed next were all sequenced from one sample in a study of cytomegalovirus exposure and HLA in healthy donors. The PCR had 60 Vbeta and 13 Jbeta primers. Method: immunoSEQ multiplex PCR; TCRdb's copy keeps in-frame clones and lacks some. This table holds about 70,000 clones, roughly 81% found once. The sequenced sample was PBMCs. The receptors here all came from a human donor in good health.

The J gene is TRBJ2-3, the V gene TRBV6-4; 9 bases align to TRBD2. Germline V gene lookup returns CDR1 MRHNA and CDR2 SNTAGT. Trimming took 2 bases from V and 3 from J; bases not matched to a gene: 3. This CDR3 contains 15 residues. The CDR3 DNA is TGTGCCAGCAGTGACGGAGCGGGAGGTACAGATACGCAGTATTTT. This codes for CASSDGAGGTDTQYF.

This clone was recorded a few times. The chain links TRBV29-1 to TRBJ2-1, with 10 positions matching TRBD2. CDR1 is SQVTM, CDR2 ANQGSEA, per germline. The CDR3 spans 18 residues. V shed 5 bases and J 0 bases; nucleotides not matched to a gene: 13. Here the CDR3 reads CSVTWTSGLISSYNEQFF. DNA of the CDR3: TGCAGCGTTACCTGGACTAGCGGTTTAATTAGCTCCTACAATGAGCAGTTCTTC.

This chain uses TRBV10-3 with TRBJ2-3, with 8 bases aligning to TRBD1. V lost 8 bases and J lost 4; bases outside the gene matches: 8. From germline, CDR1 is ENHRY and CDR2 SYGVKD. The CDR3 covers 14 residues. CDR3: CAIGIGQGADTQYF. DNA for the CDR3: TGTGCCATCGGTATCGGACAGGGTGCAGATACGCAGTATTTT.

Only one count was recorded for this clone. The J gene is TRBJ1-5, the V gene TRBV2; 9 bases agree with TRBD1. Losses at the gene ends were 7 bases for V and 6 bases for J; bases not matched to a gene: 10. CDR1 and CDR2 (germline): SNHLY, FYNNEI. The CDR3 totals 15 residues. CDR3 bases: TGTGCCAGCACCGGTGGGACAGGGTCGGCTCAGCCCCAGCATTTT. Translating it yields CASTGGTGSAQPQHF.

Here the CDR3 DNA reads TGTGCCAGCAGCACCCGGACAGGGAAGGGGGAAGGCGGGGAGACCCAGTACTTC. Translated: CASSTRTGKGEGGETQYF. The chain carries TRBV9 and TRBJ2-5; TRBD1 aligns across 8 bases. CDR1 is SGDLS, CDR2 YYNGEE, per germline. V shed 4 bases and J 5 bases; nucleotides not matched to a gene: 19. This CDR3 region has 18 residues.

The chain is built from TRBV21-1 and TRBJ1-5. TRBV21-1 is a pseudogene segment. The CDR3 extends over 14 amino acids. Here the CDR3 reads CASSKFAGNQPQHF. For the CDR3, the DNA is TGTGCCAGCAGCAAATTCGCGGGGAATCAGCCCCAGCATTTT.

This rearrangement joins TRBV5-1 to TRBJ2-3; D might be TRBD1 (5 bases). CDR3 length: 14 amino acids. CDR1 and CDR2 from the germline V gene are SGHRS and YFSETQ. Trimming pared 4 bases from V and 4 bases from J, leaving 13 bases between. The DNA of the CDR3 is TGCGCCAGCAGCCAGGACCAGGGCTCAGATACGCAGTATTTT. This sequence encodes CASSQDQGSDTQYF.

V is TRBV7-2 and J is TRBJ1-2; no definite D call. Germline assignment: CDR1 SGHTA and CDR2 FQGNSA. V gave up 7 bases and J gave up 8 bases, with 11 bases separating them. The CDR3 loop spans 11 amino acids. CDR3 sequence: CASTRLRGYTF. The CDR3 nucleotides are TGTGCCAGCACCCGCCTCCGGGGCTACACCTTC.

The rearrangement joins TRBV7-9 to TRBJ2-7; the match to TRBD1 covers 9 bases. Per germline, CDR1 SEHNR and CDR2 FQNEAQ (reference sequence). V lost 4 bases to trimming and J lost 5 bases; unmatched junction nucleotides: 6. The CDR3 sequence is 14 residues long. The CDR3 is CASSYLQGAHEQYF. For the CDR3, the DNA is TGTGCCAGCAGCTACCTACAGGGGGCCCACGAGCAGTACTTC. The full variable domain, with the rest looked up from reference TRBV7-9 and TRBJ2-7, is DTGVSQNPRHKITKRGQNVTFRCDPISEHNRLYWYRQTLGQGPEFLTYFQNEAQLEKSRLLSDRFSAERPKGSFSTLEIQRTEQGDSAMYLCASSYLQGAHEQYFGPGTRLTVT.

A note on this clone: At one end, the junction sequence differs from germline, possibly due to a read error. J is TRBJ1-1 and V is TRBV30; D gene uncertain. Germline V gene sequence: CDR1 GTSNPN, CDR2 SVGIG (reference sequence). The CDR3 spans 12 residues. CDR3 in amino acids: CAWWRLNAEAFF. The CDR3 nucleotides are TGTGCCTGGTGGAGGCTGAACGCTGAAGCTTTCTTT.

This clone was observed a few times. J is TRBJ2-5 and V is TRBV4-1; the D gene is possibly TRBD1 (5 bases). From germline, CDR1 is MGHRA and CDR2 YSYEKL. Trimming cost V 0 bases and J 0 bases, with 8 bases left between them. The CDR3 length is 15 residues. CDR3 protein: CASSQDWGHQETQYF. CDR3 DNA sequence: TGCGCCAGCAGCCAAGATTGGGGCCACCAAGAGACCCAGTACTTC.

The V gene is TRBV2, the J gene TRBJ1-4, with D uncertain. CDR1 and CDR2 (germline): SNHLY, FYNNEI. V lost 0 bases and J 11 bases, leaving 13 bases between the germline ends. CDR3 length equals 14 residues. CDR3 DNA: TGTGCCAGCAGTGAAGCTCACAATCAGGTTAAACTGTTTTTT. Its translation: CASSEAHNQVKLFF. The full variable domain, its missing parts supplied by reference TRBV2 and TRBJ1-4, is EPEVTQTPSHQVTQMGQEVILRCVPISNHLYFYWYRQILGQKVEFLVSFYNNEISEKSEIFDDQFSVERPDGSNFTLKIRSTKLEDSAMYFCASSEAHNQVKLFFGSGTQLSVL.

The V call is TRBV7-9, the J call TRBJ2-3, with D perhaps TRBD2 (6 bases). Trimming removed 4 bases at V and 1 base at J, with 9 bases between. Germline assignment: CDR1 SEHNR and CDR2 FQNEAQ (reference sequence). The CDR3 has 14 residues. The CDR3 bases are TGTGCCAGCAGCTCGCGGGGAGGCACAGATACGCAGTATTTT. Encoded protein: CASSSRGGTDTQYF.

This clone turned up a few times. DNA for the CDR3: TGCGCCAGCAGCTTGGGACGTAGCGGGAGGGCCTTTGCAGATACGCAGTATTTT. It encodes CASSLGRSGRAFADTQYF. The chain couples TRBV5-1 to TRBJ2-3, with 11 bases aligning to TRBD2. Trimming at V came to 0 bases and at J to 4 bases, leaving 10 bases not matched to a gene. The CDR3 totals 18 residues. The germline gives CDR1 SGHRS, CDR2 YFSETQ.

This chain links TRBV5-6 with TRBJ2-5; 11 nucleotides align to TRBD1. With V trimmed by 3 bases and J by 5 bases, 3 bases remained unmatched. Looked up from germline, CDR1 is SGHDT and CDR2 is YYEEEE. The CDR3 is made up of 14 amino acids. The DNA for the CDR3 is TGTGCCAGCAGCTGGGACAGGGGGTTGGAGACCCAGTACTTC. As protein: CASSWDRGLETQYF.

The J gene is TRBJ2-2, the V gene TRBV28; possible D gene TRBD2, 7 bases. The germline CDR1 and CDR2 sequences are MDHEN and SYDVKM. This CDR3 has 15 residues. V lost 3 bases, J lost 3 bases, and 11 bases lay in between. The CDR3 DNA follows: TGTGCCAGCAGTTTCGGGGGGCTTGACACCGGGGAGCTGTTTTTT. It translates to CASSFGGLDTGELFF.

This rearrangement joins TRBV30 to TRBJ1-2; TRBD1 matches 8 bases. This CDR3 is built from 14 residues. The V and J ends lost 0 bases and 7 bases, in that order; junction bases with no gene match: 7. Germline V gene data show CDR1 as GTSNPN and CDR2 as SVGIG (reference sequence). CDR3 region: CAWSVRTGPSGYTF. DNA of the CDR3: TGTGCCTGGAGTGTAAGGACAGGGCCCTCTGGCTACACCTTC. Full variable domain (rest looked up from reference TRBV30 and TRBJ1-2): SQTIHQWPATLVQPVGSPLSLECTVEGTSNPNLYWYRQAAGRGLQLLFYSVGIGQISSEVPQNLSASRPQDRQFILSSKKLLLSDSGFYLCAWSVRTGPSGYTFGSGTRLTVV.

The V gene is TRBV28, the J gene TRBJ1-2; D is perhaps TRBD1 (5 bases). Germline CDR1 and CDR2: MDHEN and SYDVKM. The CDR3 has 13 amino acids. Trimming removed 2 bases from V and 4 bases from J, with 8 bases in between. The CDR3 here is CASSLTGFYGYTF. CDR3 nucleotide sequence: TGTGCCAGCAGTTTAACAGGATTCTATGGCTACACCTTC.

V and J are TRBV27 and TRBJ2-1; 11 bases map to TRBD2. V lost 5 bases to trimming and J lost 4 bases; unmatched junction nucleotides: 7. Germline CDR1 reads MNHEY; CDR2 reads SMNVEV (reference sequence). CDR3 length equals 16 residues. CDR3 loop: CASSISGTSGYNEQFF. DNA for the CDR3: TGTGCCAGCAGTATTTCCGGGACTAGCGGTTACAATGAGCAGTTCTTC.

This clone has just one count. V gene TRBV5-1 combines with J gene TRBJ2-7; TRBD2 matches at 13 bases. J lost 4 bases, V lost 4 bases, and 8 bases had no gene match. CDR1 and CDR2 from the germline V gene are SGHRS and YFSETQ. CDR3 length equals 16 residues. CDR3 amino acids: CASSPGGLAGEYEQYF. DNA for the CDR3: TGCGCCAGCAGCCCTGGCGGACTAGCGGGAGAATACGAGCAGTACTTC.

The V gene is TRBV4-1, the J gene TRBJ1-5; tentatively, D is TRBD1 (5 bases). Germline V gene lookup returns CDR1 MGHRA and CDR2 YSYEKL. Trimming removed 3 bases from V and 4 bases from J, with 16 bases in between. This CDR3 is 16 amino acids long. The CDR3 is CASSHDLDKGNQPQHF. The CDR3 DNA follows: TGCGCCAGCAGCCATGACCTGGACAAAGGGAATCAGCCCCAGCATTTT.

The V and J genes are TRBV6-5 and TRBJ1-2; possibly TRBD1 for D (5 bases). CDR1 is MNHEY, CDR2 SVGAGI, per germline. This CDR3 region has 12 residues. V lost 8 bases and J 5 bases, leaving 12 bases between the germline ends. CDR3 DNA sequence: TGTGCCAGCCACGGGACTGATTATGGCTACACCTTC. Encoded protein: CASHGTDYGYTF.

The chain has TRBV29-1 and TRBJ2-1, with 10 nucleotides matching TRBD1. CDR1 SQVTM and CDR2 ANQGSEA come from the germline V gene. Trimming removed 7 bases from V and 6 bases from J; junction bases left unmatched: 12. This CDR3 has 15 amino acids. The CDR3 sequence: CSAPSRDRGGNEQFF. The CDR3 coding sequence is TGCAGCGCCCCGAGTCGGGACAGGGGAGGCAATGAGCAGTTCTTC.

The chain is built from TRBV12-2 and TRBJ2-2; TRBD1 is taken as the D call from the table, unchecked against the DNA. TRBV12-2 corresponds to a pseudogene. This CDR3 is built from 12 residues. CDR3 bases: TGTGCAAGTCGCTTAGAGACAGGGGGTATGTTTTTT. Its protein product is CASRLETGGMFF.

V and J are TRBV9 and TRBJ1-1; possible D gene TRBD1, 5 bases. This CDR3 is built from 14 residues. Germline CDR1 and CDR2: SGDLS and YYNGEE. Deletions cut 0 bases from V and 4 bases from J, with 10 bases between. The CDR3 sequence is CASSVVAGGTEAFF. The CDR3 DNA sequence: TGTGCCAGCAGCGTAGTAGCGGGGGGCACTGAAGCTTTCTTT. The entire variable domain, with the rest obtained from reference TRBV9 and TRBJ1-1, is as follows: DSGVTQTPKHLITATGQRVTLRCSPRSGDLSVYWYQQSLDQGLQFLIQYYNGEERAKGNILERFSAQQFPDLHSELNLSSLELGDSALYFCASSVVAGGTEAFFGQGTRLTVV.

In its sample, this clone was seen a few times. Relative to the germline gene, one junction end is altered; a read error may explain this. The chain joins TRBV28 to TRBJ2-2; no reliable D call. Looked up from germline, CDR1 is MDHEN and CDR2 is SYDVKM. The CDR3 loop spans 11 amino acids. DNA for the CDR3: TGTGCCACCAGTCTCACCGGGGAGCTGTTTTTT. Amino acids: CATSLTGELFF.

V is TRBV30 and J is TRBJ1-4; possibly TRBD1 for D (5 bases). From germline, CDR1 is GTSNPN and CDR2 SVGIG (reference sequence). The CDR3 is made up of 12 amino acids. Trimming shortened V by 7 bases and J by 7 bases, and 13 bases separated the two germline ends. The CDR3 loop is CALQGSSEKLFF. The CDR3 bases are TGTGCCTTGCAGGGTTCTTCTGAAAAACTGTTTTTT.